The present T cell receptor (beta chain) was sequenced within a study of OX40 agonist ivuxolimab in advanced cancers. Some background on the complete study: Ivuxolimab was an agonistic, fully human IgG2 monoclonal antibody directed against OX40 (CD134), a costimulatory receptor. Prior anti-PD-1, anti-PD-L1 or anti-CTLA-4 therapy was permitted, and 30% to 45% of dose-escalation patients had received checkpoint inhibitors. Among the roughly 52 dose-escalation patients, approximately 20 had hepatocellular carcinoma, roughly 15 melanoma, 9 renal cell carcinoma and 9 head and neck cancer. In the dose-escalation cohort, around four fifths of patients were male, and the mean age was around 60 years, with a range of about 23 to 85. The paper covers the monotherapy dose-escalation part of the phase I ivuxolimab trial, which included N of about 50 patients. Peripheral TCRbeta sequencing was intended to test whether TCR sequence diversity was altered and clonal T-cell expansion was caused by ivuxolimab. Three dose-escalation patients achieved partial responses, one with hepatocellular carcinoma and two with cutaneous melanoma. Intravenous ivuxolimab was administered to patients every 2 weeks at six dose levels: 0.01, 0.1, 0.3, 1.5, 3 and 10 mg/kg. Results and caveats for the whole study, not just this receptor: In the 0.1-3.0 mg/kg groups, partial responders were among the patients with the lowest normalized peripheral clonal expansion, particularly in CD8+ T cells. The antigen specificity of the peripheral T cells that underwent clonal expansion was not determined. After ivuxolimab, more expanded clones were found on average in CD8+ T cells than in CD4+ T cells. Low levels of normalized T-cell clonal expansion were also shown by some nonresponding patients. Clonal expansion of both CD4+ and CD8+ blood T cells was observed from baseline to week 6 at doses 0.1 to 3.0 mg/kg.

Regarding this clone: Its recognized antigen is unknown. Per-base quality was not reported, and no clone a single base away is much larger than it.

To sequence the TCRbeta CDR3 region, genomic DNA was isolated from the sorted cells. TCRbeta CDR3 regions were sequenced using the immunoSEQ Assay. Held by TCRdb, this immuneACCESS table contains in-frame sequences only and omits some clones. Under half of the omission traces to an unresolved V gene where checked; the cause of the rest is unknown. For this sample the table gives 65,000 or so clones, of which around four fifths were detected only once. The top ten clonotypes cover 3.7% of the sample. Patients with autoimmune disease history or receiving systemic immunosuppression were excluded from the trial. Peripheral blood for TCR sequencing was drawn from every dose cohort at baseline, at cycle 4 day 1 and at cycle 7 day 1. Samples were obtained from an open-label, multicenter, first-in-human phase I dose-escalation trial of ivuxolimab. Adults with locally advanced or metastatic head and neck squamous cell, hepatocellular, melanoma or renal cell carcinoma were enrolled in the trial. CD4+ and CD8+ T cells were sorted separately from peripheral blood before TCR sequencing.

The CDR3 numbers 14 residues from cysteine through phenylalanine. CDR3 DNA only is kept here, 42 bases in frame from base 1. Trimming removed 4 bases from V and 9 bases from J, leaving 19 bases between the germline ends. Reading the germline V gene gives CDR1 SGHDT and CDR2 YYEEEE. The sequence was obtained from an adult with an advanced solid tumor such as melanoma, head and neck, liver or kidney cancer. Recombination joined TRBV5-6 with TRBJ2-5; the D gene is perhaps TRBD2, from 5 matching bases. Here the sequenced sample was CD4+ or CD8+ T cells sorted from blood, taken in a trial of the OX40 agonist ivuxolimab. CDR3 protein: CASSPGWASGAQYF. The nucleotide sequence is TGTGCCAGCAGCCCGGGGTGGGCCTCCGGGGCCCAGTACTTC.